Each of the 27 T cell receptor beta chains below was sequenced from the same sample in a study of naive and memory T cell subsets. Whole-study findings and limits: Naive repertoires, especially CD8, held a few larger clonotypes, possibly memory cells re-expressing CD45RA.

An equimolar mix of two oligonucleotides served as the beta constant-region primer for TRBC1 and TRBC2. Four rounds of PCR amplified the ligated cDNA using nested alpha and beta constant-region primers plus SP2. One entry per CDR3 protein, called by TCRdb with MiXCR from the UMI-ligation and nested PCR reads. The sample lists about 99,000 distinct CDR3 sequences, approximately 15% seen once, with roughly 2.8% in the top ten. Their target antigens are unknown. Sequenced: naive CD8+ T cells from blood. The receptors derive from a human donor in good health.

This clonotype was seen a handful of times. The genes are TRBV4-3 and TRBJ2-5; 10 nucleotides line up with TRBD1. CDR3 size: 18 residues. Germline values: CDR1 LGHNA, CDR2 YSLEER. The V and J ends lost 0 bases and 2 bases, in that order; junction bases with no gene match: 9. CDR3 residues: CASSQEEKGDRGQETQYF. The CDR3 bases are TGCGCCAGCAGCCAAGAAGAAAAAGGGGACAGGGGACAAGAGACCCAGTACTTC.

This clonotype was observed many times. V gene TRBV7-8 combines with J gene TRBJ2-1; D is possibly TRBD2 (6 bases). V was pared by 3 bases and J by 8 bases, with 17 bases between. The germline V gene has CDR1 SGHVS and CDR2 FQNEAQ. CDR3 length: 15 residues. The CDR3 is CASSLIVSGADEQFF. CDR3 nucleotide sequence: TGTGCCAGCAGCTTGATTGTTAGCGGTGCCGATGAGCAGTTCTTC.

This clonotype was found a few times. The chain uses TRBV2 and TRBJ2-7; possibly TRBD2 for D (5 bases). The V end lost 4 bases, the J end lost 2 bases, and 9 bases lay between the germline ends. CDR1 and CDR2 (germline): SNHLY, FYNNEI. The CDR3 extends over 13 amino acids. The CDR3 nucleotides are TGTGCCAGCAGTGGGAGGAGTACCTACGAGCAGTACTTC. This codes for CASSGRSTYEQYF.

In this sample, this clonotype turned up a few times. The chain employs TRBV4-3 and TRBJ1-6; TRBD1 matches at 9 bases. Trimming at V came to 2 bases and at J to 8 bases, leaving 7 bases not matched to a gene. Germline CDR1 and CDR2: LGHNA and YSLEER. CDR3 size: 16 residues. The CDR3 spells CASSQLDRGMDSPLHF. The CDR3 DNA is TGCGCCAGCAGCCAATTAGACAGGGGGATGGATTCACCCCTCCACTTT.

This clonotype was seen a few times. The V and J genes are TRBV20-1 and TRBJ2-3, with 12 bases matching TRBD2. The germline CDR1 and CDR2 sequences are DFQATT and SNEGSKA (reference sequence). With 4 bases clipped from V and 2 bases from J, the junction kept 19 bases outside the gene matches. The CDR3 has 20 residues. Here the CDR3 reads CSANSHRLAGEVKATDTQYF. In DNA form, the CDR3 reads TGCAGTGCTAACTCACATCGACTAGCGGGAGAGGTAAAGGCCACAGATACGCAGTATTTT.

In this sample, this clonotype turned up a few times. The rearrangement uses TRBV20-1 and TRBJ2-7; D may be TRBD2 (6 bases). Trimming took off 8 bases at V and 7 bases at J, with 18 bases between the two ends. The CDR3 loop spans 12 amino acids. Germline CDR1 is DFQATT and CDR2 is SNEGSKA (reference sequence). The CDR3 loop is CSSRDSTREQYF. CDR3 sequence (DNA): TGCAGTTCCCGGGACTCTACTAGGGAGCAGTACTTC.

The rearrangement joins TRBV4-3 to TRBJ2-2, with 8 bases matching TRBD1. CDR3 length equals 13 residues. J gave up 7 bases and V 7 bases, and 5 bases lay outside the gene matches. Germline CDR1 is LGHNA and CDR2 is YSLEER. The CDR3 sequence is CASTQDRDGELFF. CDR3 nucleotide sequence: TGCGCCAGCACCCAGGACAGGGACGGGGAGCTGTTTTTT.

This clonotype was observed a handful of times. The gene calls are TRBV27 and TRBJ2-7; D remains unclear. V was cut by 6 bases and J by 4 bases, with 13 bases left in between. Germline CDR1 and CDR2: MNHEY and SMNVEV (reference sequence). CDR3 length: 13 amino acids. In DNA, the CDR3 is TGTGCCAGCAGCTCGGGTCTTGAATACGAGCAGTACTTC. Translating gives CASSSGLEYEQYF.

This clonotype has a count of ten or more. The rearrangement uses TRBV27 and TRBJ1-2; 7 nucleotides agree with TRBD1. Trimming removed 6 bases from V and 5 bases from J; junction bases left unmatched: 9. Per germline, CDR1 MNHEY and CDR2 SMNVEV (reference sequence). The CDR3 totals 14 residues. In DNA, the CDR3 is TGTGCCAGCAGCTTCGCGGGACAGCTTTATGGCTACACCTTC. Amino acids: CASSFAGQLYGYTF.

The table lists this clonotype with a few counts. V is TRBV20-1 and J is TRBJ2-1; unclear D gene. Germline V gene sequence: CDR1 DFQATT, CDR2 SNEGSKA (reference sequence). The CDR3 sequence is 12 residues long. V was trimmed by 3 bases and J by 4 bases, leaving 7 bases between them. CDR3 DNA sequence: TGCAGTGCTAGTGATTCGTACAATGAGCAGTTCTTC. This sequence encodes CSASDSYNEQFF.

J is TRBJ2-7 and V is TRBV6-5; 7 nucleotides match TRBD1. This CDR3 has 15 residues. The trim removed 6 bases at V and 1 base at J, leaving 9 bases unmatched. Germline lookup yields CDR1 MNHEY and CDR2 SVGAGI. DNA for the CDR3: TGTGCCAGCAGAACCGGGACAGATGGGTCCTACGAGCAGTACTTC. Its protein product is CASRTGTDGSYEQYF.

This rearrangement joins TRBV7-9 to TRBJ2-6; D unclear. CDR1 and CDR2 from the germline V gene are SEHNR and FQNEAQ (reference sequence). Trimming removed 3 bases from V and 2 bases from J, with 8 bases in between. The CDR3 is made up of 15 amino acids. This CDR3 reads CASSFVQAGANVLTF. The CDR3 coding sequence is TGTGCCAGCAGCTTCGTCCAGGCTGGGGCCAACGTCCTGACTTTC.

The chain has TRBV12-3 or TRBV12-4 and TRBJ2-3, with 7 bases aligning to TRBD2. CDR3 length: 17 amino acids. The ends lost 3 bases at V and 3 bases at J; junction bases unmatched: 12. CDR3 sequence reads: CASSLDQGGSLTDTQYF. As DNA, the CDR3 is TGTGCCAGCAGTTTGGATCAAGGCGGGAGTTTAACAGATACGCAGTATTTT.

This clonotype has ten or more counts. The chain uses TRBV7-2 and TRBJ2-7, with 7 bases matching TRBD1. V shed 3 bases and J 1 base; nucleotides not matched to a gene: 6. This CDR3 is built from 15 residues. Germline lookup yields CDR1 SGHTA and CDR2 FQGNSA. CDR3 nucleotides: TGTGCCAGCAGCTTTTTACAGGGGATTTCCTACGAGCAGTACTTC. It specifies CASSFLQGISYEQYF.

This chain connects TRBV4-3 to TRBJ2-1; D gene unclear. Per germline, CDR1 LGHNA and CDR2 YSLEER. CDR3 length: 15 amino acids. Trimming stripped 1 base from V and 3 bases from J, with 10 bases between. The CDR3 sequence: CASSQAVGNYNEQFF. CDR3 nucleotide sequence: TGCGCCAGCAGCCAAGCGGTGGGGAACTACAATGAGCAGTTCTTC.

The chain is built from TRBV27 and TRBJ1-1, with D perhaps matching TRBD1 (5 bases). The CDR3 contains 11 residues. Germline values: CDR1 MNHEY, CDR2 SMNVEV (reference sequence). With 9 bases removed from V and 4 bases from J, the gap between germline ends came to 9 bases. CDR3 sequence reads: CASFGGTEAFF. The CDR3 DNA sequence: TGTGCCAGTTTCGGGGGCACTGAAGCTTTCTTT.

This chain joins TRBV7-3 and TRBJ2-1, with D hard to call. Germline V gene sequence: CDR1 SGHTA, CDR2 FQGTGA. The CDR3 length is 14 residues. V was trimmed by 4 bases and J by 10 bases, leaving 17 bases between them. The CDR3 DNA follows: TGTGCCAGCAGCTCACCCCCAAGGGTTCAGGAGCAGTTCTTC. This codes for CASSSPPRVQEQFF.

This clonotype was counted ten times or more. The V call is TRBV12-3 or TRBV12-4, the J call TRBJ2-3, with D uncertain. CDR3 length equals 12 residues. V was trimmed by 6 bases and J by 5 bases, leaving 9 bases between them. CDR3 residues: CASSSSIDTQYF. CDR3 DNA sequence: TGTGCCAGCAGCTCTTCCATAGATACGCAGTATTTT.

This chain connects TRBV16 to TRBJ2-1; 7 positions match TRBD2. Germline assignment: CDR1 KGHSY and CDR2 FQNENV. CDR3 length: 16 amino acids. Trimming removed 3 bases from V and 7 bases from J; junction bases left unmatched: 12. The CDR3 protein is CASSHPTGGERNEQFF. For the CDR3, the DNA is TGTGCCAGCAGCCACCCCACGGGGGGTGAAAGAAATGAGCAGTTCTTC.

The J gene is TRBJ1-2, the V gene TRBV4-3; D ambiguous. The ends were cut back, 0 bases at V and 2 bases at J, with 19 bases in the middle. CDR3 size: 18 residues. Germline-derived CDR1 and CDR2 are LGHNA and YSLEER. The CDR3 sequence: CASSQESSAKRRNYGYTF. The CDR3 region has the DNA TGCGCCAGCAGCCAAGAGAGTTCCGCAAAGAGGCGAAACTATGGCTACACCTTC.

This clonotype was seen at least ten times. The chain recombines TRBV5-1 with TRBJ2-5; D is perhaps TRBD1 or TRBD2 (5 bases each). Trimming removed 4 bases at V and 3 bases at J, with 10 bases between. CDR1 and CDR2 (germline): SGHRS, YFSETQ. CDR3 length equals 13 residues. The CDR3 bases are TGCGCCAGCAGCCCGGGGACGGAAGAGACCCAGTACTTC. Translating it yields CASSPGTEETQYF.

The V and J genes are TRBV27 and TRBJ2-1; D is possibly TRBD2 (5 bases). The germline gives CDR1 MNHEY, CDR2 SMNVEV (reference sequence). The CDR3 spans 14 residues. Trimming left V 6 bases short and J 4 bases short, with 13 bases between. CDR3 protein: CASSLSDLYNEQFF. The CDR3, as DNA: TGTGCCAGCAGCCTATCGGACTTATACAATGAGCAGTTCTTC.

This sequence joins TRBV7-9 and TRBJ1-5, with 8 bases that match TRBD1. The length of the CDR3 is 15 residues. V lost 1 base to trimming and J lost 5 bases; unmatched junction nucleotides: 4. Germline values: CDR1 SEHNR, CDR2 FQNEAQ (reference sequence). CDR3 nucleotides: TGTGCCAGCAGCTTAGGGGACAGGTCAGATCAGCCCCAGCATTTT. Translation: CASSLGDRSDQPQHF.

The CDR3 reads CASSIGTYEQYF. The CDR3 nucleotides read TGTGCCAGTAGTATCGGGACCTACGAGCAGTACTTC. The rearrangement joins TRBV19 to TRBJ2-7, with a tentative D call TRBD2 (5 bases). CDR3 length: 12 amino acids. Per germline, CDR1 LNHDA and CDR2 SQIVND (reference sequence). V dropped 3 bases and J dropped 2 bases, with 5 bases sitting between them.

This chain uses TRBV10-3 with TRBJ2-5; perhaps TRBD1 as D (5 bases). With 11 bases removed from V and 0 bases from J, the gap between germline ends came to 10 bases. This CDR3 has 12 amino acids. Germline assignment: CDR1 ENHRY and CDR2 SYGVKD. In DNA form, the CDR3 reads TGTGCCGTTCAGGGTCACCAAGAGACCCAGTACTTC. It codes for CAVQGHQETQYF.

J is TRBJ2-1 and V is TRBV5-1; D might be TRBD1 or TRBD2, each matching 6 bases. V was clipped by 0 bases and J by 7 bases, with 11 bases between them. The CDR3 length is 14 residues. Germline lookup yields CDR1 SGHRS and CDR2 YFSETQ. CDR3 protein: CASSLGGAGNEQFF. In DNA form, the CDR3 reads TGCGCCAGCAGCTTGGGGGGGGCCGGGAATGAGCAGTTCTTC. Supplemented by reference TRBV5-1 and TRBJ2-1, the full variable domain reads KAGVTQTPRYLIKTRGQQVTLSCSPISGHRSVSWYQQTPGQGLQFLFEYFSETQRNKGNFPGRFSGRQFSNSRSEMNVSTLELGDSALYLCASSLGGAGNEQFFGPGTRLTVL.

This clonotype appeared a few times. The chain joins TRBV12-3 or TRBV12-4 to TRBJ2-1, with 8 bases aligning to TRBD2. This CDR3 is built from 12 residues. The ends lost 8 bases at V and 10 bases at J; junction bases unmatched: 7. Here the CDR3 DNA reads TGTGCCAGCGGGGGACTAGTGGGGGAGCAGTTCTTC. This encodes CASGGLVGEQFF.